The 16 T cell receptor beta chains listed next were all sequenced from one sample in a study of PD-1 blockade in classical Hodgkin lymphoma. There was relapse after autologous stem cell transplantation in every patient, and there was variation in brentuximab vedotin exposure. Clones were sequenced by immunoSEQ multiplex PCR, and TCRdb holds only the in-frame ones, with some missing. The sample lists approximately 160,000 clones; nearly 80% were seen once. This specimen consisted of peripheral blood mononuclear cells (PBMCs), obtained before the second cycle of nivolumab. The receptors originated from a human donor with classical Hodgkin lymphoma.

The chain combines TRBV6-6 with TRBJ1-1, with TRBD1 identical over 9 bases. Germline V gene data show CDR1 as MNHNY and CDR2 as SVGAGI (reference sequence). The V and J ends lost 8 bases and 1 base, in that order; junction bases with no gene match: 5. This CDR3 is built from 14 residues. The CDR3 loop reads CASRSTGGNTEAFF. DNA of the CDR3: TGTGCCAGCCGATCGACAGGGGGGAACACTGAAGCTTTCTTT.

The chain employs TRBV27 and TRBJ2-4; 9 bases fit TRBD1. V lost 6 bases, J lost 5 bases, and 8 bases stayed unmatched. The CDR3 extends over 15 amino acids. Per germline, CDR1 MNHEY and CDR2 SMNVEV (reference sequence). The CDR3 DNA is TGTGCCAGCAGGACCGGGACAGGGTCCCAAAACATTCAGTACTTC. It is translated as CASRTGTGSQNIQYF.

This chain connects TRBV5-1 to TRBJ1-6; D possibly corresponds to TRBD1 (6 bases). Germline V gene sequence: CDR1 SGHRS, CDR2 YFSETQ. Trimming took 4 bases from V and 8 from J, leaving 16 bases between them. This CDR3 has 15 amino acids. The CDR3 is CASSETTPGDSPLHF. The CDR3 DNA is TGCGCCAGCAGCGAGACAACCCCAGGGGATTCACCCCTCCACTTT.

This clone was seen once. This chain connects TRBV7-2 to TRBJ2-5; possible D gene TRBD1, 6 bases. The CDR3 consists of 15 residues. V lost 3 bases and J lost 5, with 16 bases in between. CDR1 and CDR2 from the germline V gene are SGHTA and FQGNSA. DNA for the CDR3: TGTGCCAGCAGCTTGGTTAACAGGGCAAGTGAGACCCAGTACTTC. Translated, it gives CASSLVNRASETQYF.

The chain carries TRBV6-5 and TRBJ1-1; TRBD1 aligns across 8 bases. Trimming removed 4 bases from V and 3 bases from J; junction bases left unmatched: 10. Germline CDR1 reads MNHEY; CDR2 reads SVGAGI. This CDR3 contains 16 residues. The CDR3 loop is CASSSARGRGYTEAFF. CDR3 coding DNA: TGTGCCAGCAGTTCCGCCAGGGGGCGCGGGTACACTGAAGCTTTCTTT.

The rearrangement uses TRBV6-6 and TRBJ2-7; 7 nucleotides agree with TRBD1. V gave up 6 bases and J gave up 1 base; unmatched junction bases: 6. This CDR3 is built from 14 residues. Germline V lookup: CDR1 MNHNY, CDR2 SVGAGI (reference sequence). The CDR3 protein is CASRGPGQSYEQYF. The CDR3, as DNA: TGTGCCAGCAGGGGTCCGGGACAGTCCTACGAGCAGTACTTC.

J is TRBJ1-3 and V is TRBV6-6; tentative D call: TRBD1 (5 bases). This CDR3 is 14 amino acids long. Germline V gene sequence: CDR1 MNHNY, CDR2 SVGAGI (reference sequence). V lost 6 bases to trimming and J lost 4 bases, with 13 bases between them. Here the CDR3 reads CASRAPGGGNTIYF. CDR3 sequence (DNA): TGTGCCAGCAGGGCCCCCGGGGGAGGAAACACCATATATTTT.

J is TRBJ2-7 and V is TRBV7-8; TRBD1 matches 12 bases. With V trimmed by 0 bases and J by 9 bases, 3 bases remained unmatched. Germline V gene lookup returns CDR1 SGHVS and CDR2 FQNEAQ. CDR3 length: 14 amino acids. The CDR3 DNA reads as TGTGCCAGCAGCTTAGCTGGGACAGGGGGCTGGCAGTACTTC. It is translated as CASSLAGTGGWQYF.

V is TRBV6-5 and J is TRBJ2-3; 10 bases are shared with TRBD2. The CDR3 covers 15 residues. V gave up 6 bases and J gave up 5 bases; unmatched junction bases: 8. Per germline, CDR1 MNHEY and CDR2 SVGAGI. The CDR3: CASSLSGRALDTQYF. The DNA of the CDR3 is TGTGCCAGCAGCCTCAGCGGGAGGGCCTTAGATACGCAGTATTTT.

The V and J genes are TRBV25-1 and TRBJ1-2, with D possibly being TRBD1 (5 bases). The CDR3 sequence is 13 residues long. Per germline, CDR1 MGHDK and CDR2 SYGVNS. Trimming removed 4 bases at V and 7 bases at J, with 13 bases between. CDR3 in DNA: TGTGCCAGCAGTGTAGCGGGGCTCCCTGGCTACACCTTC. Translating gives CASSVAGLPGYTF.

The gene calls are TRBV6-6 and TRBJ2-1; D remains ambiguous. V lost 1 base and J lost 3, with 7 bases in between. CDR3 length equals 14 residues. Germline CDR1 and CDR2: MNHNY and SVGAGI (reference sequence). CDR3 bases: TGTGCCAGCAGTTACTTGGTAAGCTACAATGAGCAGTTCTTC. Protein product: CASSYLVSYNEQFF.

The rearrangement links TRBV7-9 to TRBJ2-3, with TRBD1 matching 7 bases. This CDR3 comprises 17 residues. J gave up 6 bases and V 7 bases, and 19 bases lay outside the gene matches. Germline V gene data show CDR1 as SEHNR and CDR2 as FQNEAQ (reference sequence). The CDR3: CASTTLRGQASRDTQYF. CDR3 sequence (DNA): TGTGCCAGCACCACCTTGAGGGGGCAGGCTTCGAGGGATACGCAGTATTTT.

CDR3 region: CASSQDRPTGEAFF. The CDR3 nucleotides read TGCGCCAGCAGCCAAGATAGGCCGACAGGTGAAGCTTTCTTT. The chain couples TRBV4-3 to TRBJ1-1, with D perhaps TRBD1 (6 bases). The V and J ends lost 0 bases and 7 bases respectively, with 12 bases between them. The CDR3 length is 14 residues. CDR1 and CDR2 (germline): LGHNA, YSLEER.

The gene calls are TRBV9 and TRBJ1-2; D ambiguous. This CDR3 spans 15 amino acids. The germline V gene encodes CDR1 SGDLS and CDR2 YYNGEE. V lost 0 bases and J 1 base, leaving 10 bases between the germline ends. The CDR3 DNA sequence: TGTGCCAGCAGCGTAGATGAGCTATTTAACTATGGCTACACCTTC. Amino acid sequence: CASSVDELFNYGYTF.

The chain is built from TRBV5-4 and TRBJ2-3; tentatively, D is TRBD1 or TRBD2 (5 bases each). Per germline, CDR1 SGHNT and CDR2 YYREEE (reference sequence). The CDR3 totals 14 residues. Trimming removed 2 bases from V and 2 bases from J, with 9 bases in between. CDR3 bases: TGTGCCAGCAGCTTAGAGGGGTACACAGATACGCAGTATTTT. The encoded protein is CASSLEGYTDTQYF.

V usage is TRBV6-5 and J usage is TRBJ2-1; the match to TRBD2 covers 7 bases. This CDR3 contains 16 residues. Germline V lookup: CDR1 MNHEY, CDR2 SVGAGI. Unmatched junction bases numbered 9, after V lost 2 bases and J lost 5 bases. CDR3 bases: TGTGCCAGCAGTTACGGGGACGGGACTATACACAATGAGCAGTTCTTC. Its protein product is CASSYGDGTIHNEQFF.